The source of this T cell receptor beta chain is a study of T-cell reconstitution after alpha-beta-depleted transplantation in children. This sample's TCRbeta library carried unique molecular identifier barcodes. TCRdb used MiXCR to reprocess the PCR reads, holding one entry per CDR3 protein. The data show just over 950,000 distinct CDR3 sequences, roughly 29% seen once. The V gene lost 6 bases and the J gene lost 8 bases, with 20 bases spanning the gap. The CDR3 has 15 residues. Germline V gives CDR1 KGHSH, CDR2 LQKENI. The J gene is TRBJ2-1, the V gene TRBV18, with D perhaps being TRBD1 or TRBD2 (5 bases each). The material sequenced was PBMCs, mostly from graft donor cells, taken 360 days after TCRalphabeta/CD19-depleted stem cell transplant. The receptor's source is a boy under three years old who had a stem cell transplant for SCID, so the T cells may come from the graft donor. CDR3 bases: TGTGCCAGCTCTCCCCGGGACCCGGATTTCGATGAGCAGTTCTTC. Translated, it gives CASSPRDPDFDEQFF.